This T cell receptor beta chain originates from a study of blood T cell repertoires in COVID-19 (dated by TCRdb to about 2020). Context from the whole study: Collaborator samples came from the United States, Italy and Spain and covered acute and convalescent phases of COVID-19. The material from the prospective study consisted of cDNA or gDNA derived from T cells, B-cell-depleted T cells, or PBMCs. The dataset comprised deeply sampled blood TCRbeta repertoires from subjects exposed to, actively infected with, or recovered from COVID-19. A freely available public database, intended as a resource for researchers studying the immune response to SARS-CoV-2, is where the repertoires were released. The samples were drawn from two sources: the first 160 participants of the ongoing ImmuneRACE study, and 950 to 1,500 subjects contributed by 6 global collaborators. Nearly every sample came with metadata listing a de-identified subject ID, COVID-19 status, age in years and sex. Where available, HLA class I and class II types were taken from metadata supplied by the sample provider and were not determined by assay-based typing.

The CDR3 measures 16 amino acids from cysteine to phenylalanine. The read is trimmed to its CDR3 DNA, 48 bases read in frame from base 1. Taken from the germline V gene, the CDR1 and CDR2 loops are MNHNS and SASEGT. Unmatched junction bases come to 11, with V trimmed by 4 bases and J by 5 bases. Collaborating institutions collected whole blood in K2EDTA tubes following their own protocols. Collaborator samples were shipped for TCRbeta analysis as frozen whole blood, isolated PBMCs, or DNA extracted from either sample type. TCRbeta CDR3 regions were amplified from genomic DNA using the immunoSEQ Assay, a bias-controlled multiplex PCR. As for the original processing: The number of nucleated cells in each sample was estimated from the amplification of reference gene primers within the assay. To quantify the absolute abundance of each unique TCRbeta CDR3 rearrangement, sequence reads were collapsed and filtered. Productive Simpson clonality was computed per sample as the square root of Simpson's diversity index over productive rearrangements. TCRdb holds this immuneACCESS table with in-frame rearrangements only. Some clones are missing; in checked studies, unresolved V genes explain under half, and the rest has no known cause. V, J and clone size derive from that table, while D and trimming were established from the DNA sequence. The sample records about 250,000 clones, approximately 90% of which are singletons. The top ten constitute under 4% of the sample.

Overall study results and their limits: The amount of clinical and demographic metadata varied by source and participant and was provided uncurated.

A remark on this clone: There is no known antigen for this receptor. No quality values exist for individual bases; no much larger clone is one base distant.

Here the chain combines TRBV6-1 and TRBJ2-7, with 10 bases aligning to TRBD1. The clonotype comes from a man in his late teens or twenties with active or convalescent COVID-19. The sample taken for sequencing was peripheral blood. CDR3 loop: CASSGVTGGAGNEQYF. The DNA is TGTGCCAGCAGTGGGGTGACAGGGGGCGCAGGGAACGAGCAGTACTTC.